The 6 T cell receptor beta chains reported below all come from one sample, sequenced in a study of T cells after yellow fever vaccination. TCRdb re-derived calls from the 5' RACE reads in MiXCR, one entry per CDR3 protein. The data hold 400,000 to 650,000 distinct CDR3 sequences, with 20% to 25% observed a single time. Here the sequenced sample was PBMCs, taken about 21 days after the first yellow fever vaccination. These receptors were collected from a man aged 18 to 29 who received the YFV17D yellow fever vaccine.

The chain is built from TRBV9 and TRBJ2-1; maybe TRBD1 (5 bases). CDR3 size: 16 residues. V was shortened by 0 bases and J by 8 bases, with 18 bases between the two germline ends. CDR1 SGDLS and CDR2 YYNGEE come from the germline V gene. The CDR3 loop is CASSVGRRAPRDEQFF. CDR3 DNA sequence: TGTGCCAGCAGCGTAGGTCGGAGAGCCCCCAGGGATGAGCAGTTCTTC.

J is TRBJ2-5 and V is TRBV9; no clear D gene. The CDR3 runs 15 residues. Looked up from germline, CDR1 is SGDLS and CDR2 is YYNGEE. Deletions cut 0 bases from V and 5 bases from J, with 14 bases between. CDR3: CASSVAPNRVETQYF. The CDR3 nucleotides read TGTGCCAGCAGCGTAGCTCCGAATCGAGTGGAGACCCAGTACTTC.

The V gene is TRBV5-1, the J gene TRBJ2-5; D may be TRBD1 or TRBD2 (6 bases each). The V end was cut by 4 bases, the J end by 5 bases, with 18 bases between. CDR3 length equals 15 residues. Germline V gene data show CDR1 as SGHRS and CDR2 as YFSETQ. This CDR3 is CASSQPGPGGETQYF. The CDR3 bases are TGCGCCAGCAGCCAACCGGGCCCCGGGGGCGAGACCCAGTACTTC.

The CDR3 nucleotides are TGCAGTGCTAGACGACAGGAGAATAGCAATCAGCCCCAGCATTTT. As protein: CSARRQENSNQPQHF. The chain employs TRBV20-1 and TRBJ1-5; possibly TRBD1 for D (6 bases). Germline loops: CDR1 DFQATT, CDR2 SNEGSKA (reference sequence). Trimming shortened V by 2 bases and J by 0 bases, and 11 bases separated the two germline ends. CDR3 length: 15 amino acids.

The chain employs TRBV18 and TRBJ1-1; 7 bases map to TRBD1. With V trimmed by 2 bases and J by 2 bases, 14 bases remained unmatched. The CDR3 length is 18 residues. From germline, CDR1 is KGHSH and CDR2 LQKENI. The CDR3 DNA follows: TGTGCCAGCTCACCATCGGGCAGGGGGACCTACTTTAACACTGAAGCTTTCTTT. It translates to CASSPSGRGTYFNTEAFF. Variable domain in full (rest from reference TRBV18 and TRBJ1-1): NAGVMQNPRHLVRRRGQEARLRCSPMKGHSHVYWYRQLPEEGLKFMVYLQKENIIDESGMPKERFSAEFPKEGPSILRIQQVVRGDSAAYFCASSPSGRGTYFNTEAFFGQGTRLTVV.

In DNA form, the CDR3 reads TGTGCCTCTTTAGCGGGGGGTACAGATACGCAGTATTTT. It specifies CASLAGGTDTQYF. The J gene is TRBJ2-3, the V gene TRBV2; TRBD2 matches 10 bases. The germline V gene encodes CDR1 SNHLY and CDR2 FYNNEI. The V gene end was trimmed by 11 bases and the J gene end by 3 bases; junction bases not matched to a gene: 5. This CDR3 contains 13 residues.